This T cell receptor beta chain comes out of a study of radiotherapy plus CTLA-4 blockade in lung cancer. Whole-study context: Objective responses occurred in roughly a sixth of patients; about 31% had disease control.

The repertoire was sequenced with immunoSEQ multiplex PCR; TCRdb's copy has only in-frame clones and lacks some. Of about 98,000 clones listed, approximately 78% are singletons. Study-wide points: Reported findings show early blood T cell clone dynamics, with interferon-beta, best predicted response. An expansion of tumor-derived TCR clones occurred in blood after radiotherapy plus ipilimumab.

A single count supports this clone. The antigen remains undetermined. V shed 2 bases and J 4 bases; nucleotides not matched to a gene: 13. This CDR3 spans 17 amino acids. Germline-derived CDR1 and CDR2 are MDHEN and SYDVKM. CTLA-4 blockade with ipilimumab, together with focal radiation, was given to patients with chemo-refractory metastatic non-small-cell lung cancer. The V gene is TRBV28, the J gene TRBJ1-1, with 7 bases that match TRBD1. The TCR sequence derives from a human donor with non-small cell lung cancer who had a partial response to radiotherapy plus ipilimumab. Source: peripheral blood, taken from a patient treated with radiotherapy plus ipilimumab. The CDR3 nucleotides read TGTGCCAGCAGTTTACCCCGGTGCACAGCAGGGGGCACTGAAGCTTTCTTT. This gives the protein CASSLPRCTAGGTEAFF.